The 18 T cell receptor beta chains below come from one sample, sequenced in a study of blood T cell repertoires in COVID-19. Libraries were prepared by immunoSEQ multiplex PCR; TCRdb keeps only in-frame clonotypes and omits some of them. The sample includes about 260,000 clones, 88% of them seen just once. The specimen was peripheral blood. The receptors were sampled from a man in his sixties who had recovered from COVID-19.

The gene calls are TRBV7-9 and TRBJ2-7; TRBD1 is a possible D gene (5 bases). CDR3 length equals 15 residues. CDR1 is SEHNR and CDR2 is FQNEAQ in the germline V gene (reference sequence). V was cut by 5 bases and J by 7 bases, with 21 bases left in between. The CDR3 DNA reads TGTGCCAGCAGCGAGACCACCAGGGTGTTTTGGGAGCAGTACTTC. Its protein is CASSETTRVFWEQYF.

This chain connects TRBV13 to TRBJ2-1; the match to TRBD2 covers 14 bases. Trimming removed 4 bases from V and 3 bases from J; junction bases left unmatched: 8. This CDR3 has 18 amino acids. CDR1 is PRHDT and CDR2 is FYEKMQ in the germline V gene (reference sequence). DNA of the CDR3: TGTGCCAGCAGCTCCGGGGGACTAGCGGGGGCCCACTACAATGAGCAGTTCTTC. Protein product: CASSSGGLAGAHYNEQFF.

The V and J genes are TRBV3-1 (or the pseudogene TRBV3-2) and TRBJ2-5, with TRBD1 matching 9 bases. The CDR3 consists of 17 residues. Germline CDR1 LGHDT, CDR2 YNNKEL (reference sequence). Trimming cost V 1 base and J 6 bases; bases outside gene matches: 12. The CDR3 reads CASSQGGQGLTWKTQYF. DNA for the CDR3: TGTGCCAGCAGCCAAGGGGGACAGGGACTCACTTGGAAGACCCAGTACTTC.

This clone has a handful of counts. This sequence joins TRBV19 and TRBJ1-5; D is perhaps TRBD1 (5 bases). V was cut by 7 bases and J by 4 bases, with 8 bases left in between. The CDR3 spans 12 residues. Looked up from germline, CDR1 is LNHDA and CDR2 is SQIVND (reference sequence). The chain's CDR3 is CASTGGNQPQHF. The CDR3 DNA is TGTGCCAGTACCGGGGGGAATCAGCCCCAGCATTTT. Drawing the rest from reference TRBV19 and TRBJ1-5, the complete variable domain is DGGITQSPKYLFRKEGQNVTLSCEQNLNHDAMYWYRQDPGQGLRLIYYSQIVNDFQKGDIAEGYSVSREKKESFPLTVTSAQKNPTAFYLCASTGGNQPQHFGDGTRLSIL.

For the CDR3, the DNA is TGTGCCAGCAGCGACAGACAGGGGATCCCAGATACGCAGTATTTT. Protein: CASSDRQGIPDTQYF. This chain links TRBV9 with TRBJ2-3; TRBD1 matches 8 bases. CDR3 length equals 15 residues. Germline-derived CDR1 and CDR2 are SGDLS and YYNGEE. J was trimmed by 4 bases and V by 3 bases; bases with no gene match: 7.

The V call is TRBV3-1 (or the pseudogene TRBV3-2), the J call TRBJ1-6; D is unresolved. Germline assignment: CDR1 LGHDT and CDR2 YNNKEL (reference sequence). Trimming removed 4 bases at V and 7 bases at J, with 5 bases between. CDR3 size: 12 residues. The CDR3 loop is CASSPFNSPLHF. Here the CDR3 DNA reads TGTGCCAGCAGCCCTTTCAATTCACCCCTCCACTTT.

The gene calls are TRBV2 and TRBJ2-1; 9 bases map to TRBD1. J lost 6 bases, V lost 4 bases, and 4 bases had no gene match. Germline CDR1 SNHLY, CDR2 FYNNEI. The CDR3 has 14 residues. CDR3 DNA sequence: TGTGCCAGCAGTGGGGACAGGGTCCGCAATGAGCAGTTCTTC. This codes for CASSGDRVRNEQFF.

The V call is TRBV7-2, the J call TRBJ2-3; possible D gene TRBD2, 5 bases. Germline V gene data show CDR1 as SGHTA and CDR2 as FQGNSA. V lost 1 base, J lost 3 bases, and 14 bases lay in between. The CDR3 runs 16 residues. As DNA, the CDR3 is TGTGCCAGCAGCTTAGTCGGAGGCCCGGGAACAGATACGCAGTATTTT. Residues: CASSLVGGPGTDTQYF.

The V call is TRBV4-2, the J call TRBJ1-5, with 10 bases identical to TRBD1. The germline gives CDR1 LGHNA, CDR2 YNFKEQ. The CDR3 consists of 19 residues. The ends lost 1 base at V and 1 base at J; junction bases unmatched: 10. The CDR3 DNA sequence: TGTGCCAGCAGCCAAGGATGGGGGACAGGGGACTTCAGCAATCAGCCCCAGCATTTT. Its translation is CASSQGWGTGDFSNQPQHF.

The chain recombines TRBV7-2 with TRBJ2-7; 10 bases match TRBD1. Germline V lookup: CDR1 SGHTA, CDR2 FQGNSA. The CDR3 extends over 15 amino acids. The ends lost 5 bases at V and 2 bases at J; junction bases unmatched: 6. The CDR3 region has the DNA TGTGCCAGCAGCCTCGGACAGGGGGTTGCCTACGAGCAGTACTTC. Its protein product is CASSLGQGVAYEQYF.

The count of this clone is one. This chain connects TRBV6-5 to TRBJ1-3, with D possibly being TRBD1 (5 bases). The germline V and J ends were trimmed by 6 bases and 4 bases, with 10 bases remaining between them. This CDR3 has 13 residues. The germline V gene encodes CDR1 MNHEY and CDR2 SVGAGI. The CDR3 loop is CASRGLAGNTIYF. CDR3 nucleotide sequence: TGTGCCAGCAGGGGGCTGGCGGGAAACACCATATATTTT.

V gene TRBV7-2 combines with J gene TRBJ2-1, with D perhaps TRBD2 (6 bases). V lost 4 bases and J 10 bases, leaving 11 bases between the germline ends. Germline V gene lookup returns CDR1 SGHTA and CDR2 FQGNSA. The CDR3 has 12 residues. The CDR3 spells CASSWPGVEQFF. Here the CDR3 DNA reads TGTGCCAGCAGCTGGCCGGGGGTCGAGCAGTTCTTC.

This sequence joins TRBV20-1 and TRBJ1-1; maybe TRBD1 (5 bases). The CDR3 covers 14 residues. Germline CDR1 and CDR2: DFQATT and SNEGSKA (reference sequence). Trimming removed 3 bases from V and 3 bases from J, with 14 bases in between. In nucleotides, the CDR3 is TGCAGTGCTAGTATCGCGGGGGTTGACACTGAAGCTTTCTTT. Translating it yields CSASIAGVDTEAFF.

This chain links TRBV2 with TRBJ1-6, with D maybe TRBD1 (5 bases). V lost 2 bases, J lost 10 bases, and 12 bases lay in between. This CDR3 comprises 14 residues. Germline loops: CDR1 SNHLY, CDR2 FYNNEI. In DNA, the CDR3 is TGTGCCAGCAGTGAACAGGGTGATATCTCACCCCTCCACTTT. It specifies CASSEQGDISPLHF.

The chain carries TRBV29-1 and TRBJ1-4, with TRBD1 as a possible D gene (5 bases). CDR1 and CDR2 (germline): SQVTM, ANQGSEA. The CDR3 length is 13 residues. Trimming took 4 bases from V and 10 from J, leaving 16 bases between them. The CDR3, as DNA: TGCAGCGTTGCTACAGGTTTAAAGGGAAAACTGTTTTTT. It specifies CSVATGLKGKLFF. The entire variable domain, with the rest obtained from reference TRBV29-1 and TRBJ1-4, is as follows: SAVISQKPSRDICQRGTSLTIQCQVDSQVTMMFWYRQQPGQSLTLIATANQGSEATYESGFVIDKFPISRPNLTFSTLTVSNMSPEDSSIYLCSVATGLKGKLFFGSGTQLSVL.

The gene calls are TRBV25-1 and TRBJ2-1; D is undetermined. This CDR3 contains 14 residues. With 0 bases removed from V and 9 bases from J, the gap between germline ends came to 12 bases. Germline CDR1 reads MGHDK; CDR2 reads SYGVNS. CDR3: CASSEYATRSEQFF. The CDR3 DNA sequence: TGTGCCAGCAGTGAATACGCGACGAGGAGTGAGCAGTTCTTC.

The gene calls are TRBV2 and TRBJ2-5, with a tentative D call TRBD2 (7 bases). This CDR3 comprises 16 residues. Germline loops: CDR1 SNHLY, CDR2 FYNNEI. Trimming took 4 bases from V and 5 from J, leaving 20 bases between them. This CDR3 is CASSARGGGAGETQYF. In DNA, the CDR3 is TGTGCCAGCAGTGCGCGTGGAGGGGGGGCCGGGGAGACCCAGTACTTC. Using reference TRBV2 and TRBJ2-5 for the parts outside the CDR3, the full variable domain is EPEVTQTPSHQVTQMGQEVILRCVPISNHLYFYWYRQILGQKVEFLVSFYNNEISEKSEIFDDQFSVERPDGSNFTLKIRSTKLEDSAMYFCASSARGGGAGETQYFGPGTRLLVL.

The J gene is TRBJ1-6, the V gene TRBV4-2; no firm D call. This CDR3 is built from 14 residues. Deletions cut 2 bases from V and 10 bases from J, with 12 bases between. Per germline, CDR1 LGHNA and CDR2 YNFKEQ. CDR3: CASSQFSGNSPLHF. The CDR3 DNA follows: TGTGCCAGCAGCCAATTTTCCGGGAACTCACCCCTCCACTTT.